This T cell receptor (beta chain) was documented in a study of control samples from healthy donors and cancer patients. Germline CDR1 and CDR2: SGHRS and YFSETQ. The CDR3 has 13 amino acids. The V gene lost 0 bases and the J gene lost 4 bases, with 7 bases spanning the gap. Sequenced by immunoSEQ multiplex PCR; TCRdb stores in-frame clones only, minus some. The repertoire holds around 120,000 clones, with more than 70% as singletons. The chain links TRBV5-1 to TRBJ2-5; D is unresolved. This clonotype was sampled from a woman in her seventies in good health. Sequencing was done on a sample of blood. CDR3 DNA sequence: TGCGCCAGCAGCTTGGCCGTCCGAGAGACCCAGTACTTC. Its protein product is CASSLAVRETQYF.